This T cell receptor (beta chain) was obtained from a study of T cells after yellow fever vaccination (dated by TCRdb to about 2019). Background on the whole study: The SMART-Seq v4 Ultra Low Input RNA kit was used to prepare libraries from fractions with low cell numbers. Bulk TCR alpha and beta repertoires were sequenced longitudinally to track T-cell clones before and after primary and booster YFV17D yellow fever vaccination. Two healthy male donors, one aged 18 to 29 and one aged 30 to 40 years, made up the cohort. Bulk PBMC replicates and cell subsets were isolated from blood drawn at multiple timepoints before and after both primary and secondary immunization.

General conclusions and limits of the study: After the booster, most clones that had expanded after primary vaccination were detected again (roughly 96% of CD4 and roughly 86% of CD8), suggesting broad maintenance of memory. Because only a couple of donors were included in the study, the extent to which the findings can be generalized is limited. Because abundant contaminating clonotypes from the bulk population could be contained in FACS-sorted repertoires, computational filtering was required. Compared with the primary T-cell response, the secondary T-cell response was faster but weaker, reaching its peak on day 5 rather than on day 15. A small fraction of clonotypes showed up in both the CD4 and CD8 compartments, probably as a result of convergent recombination.

This specimen's treatment or condition label, per the study, means: live attenuated yellow fever vaccine strain. PBMCs were isolated from peripheral blood using a standard Ficoll-Paque protocol. Dynabeads CD4 and CD8 positive selection kits were used to isolate the CD4 and CD8 T-cell fractions. RNA was extracted with TriZol from bulk PBMCs, CD4 and CD8 fractions, and dextramer-positive and dextramer-negative fractions. For sequencing, an Illumina NovaSeq 6000 was employed. TCR cDNA was made using 5'RACE template switching, a step that added a universal primer site and unique molecular identifiers. Priming for cDNA synthesis came from both the TCR alpha and TCR beta constant segments. Library amplification used two PCR steps, and the second PCR step added sample barcodes and sequencing adapters. Sequencing of libraries was performed on Illumina HiSeq 2500 (2x100 bp) or NovaSeq (2x150 bp). From the authors' description of their analysis: MIGEC was used to demultiplex reads and collapse the reads into UMI consensus sequences, and MiXCR was used for V(D)J alignment. Vaccine-responding clonotypes were defined with edgeR using replicate PBMC samples, requiring FDR below 0.01 and a log2 fold change above 5 up to day 15. Bulk clonotypes were assigned CD4 or CD8 identity according to which sequenced CD4 or CD8 repertoire held them at higher abundance. Through fastp at Q25 and MiXCR, TCRdb rebuilt clones from the public reads, retaining in-frame beta chains. One record per CDR3 amino acid sequence lists the most common genes and DNA. These V and J calls are TCRdb output, not the study's own analysis. For this sample there are approximately 120,000 distinct CDR3 sequences; roughly 15% appear just once. Clones ranked in the top ten supply approximately 39% of the sample.

Many counts were recorded for this clonotype. No cognate antigen has been identified for it. Base qualities are missing; no much larger clone stands one base away. The receptor's source is a man aged 18 to 29 who received the YFV17D yellow fever vaccine. Sequencing used CD8+ T cells sorted from PBMCs, obtained 5 days after the yellow fever booster vaccination.

The nucleotide sequence is TGCGCCAGCAGCCAGGGGCAGGAGACCCAGTACTTC. This sequence encodes CASSQGQETQYF. Recombination connected TRBV4-1 to TRBJ2-5; TRBD1 is a weak D gene call, 5 bases matching. Spanning cysteine to phenylalanine, the CDR3 consists of 12 amino acids. Of the read, only the CDR3 DNA is kept; its 36 bases are in frame from base 1. CDR1 and CDR2 are drawn from the germline V gene: MGHRA, YSYEKL. Trimming takes 3 bases from V and 5 bases from J, and the germline ends sit 7 bases apart.